The present entry profiles one TCR beta chain with its context. The antigen it binds to is not known. The sample holds no much larger clone one base away, and base qualities are not on file. V and J lose 3 bases and 0 bases, and a span of 12 bases separates them. CDR1 and CDR2 are drawn from the germline V gene (reference sequence): MNHEY, SMNVEV. The CDR3 runs 16 amino acids, cysteine and phenylalanine included. Left in the record is the CDR3 DNA by itself, 48 bases read in frame from the first base. Donors were healthy HIV-negative adults with no recently reported acute infections or vaccinations. Every donor was a Caucasian adult living in Nashville, Tennessee, USA. CD8 memory samples consisted of magnetically selected CD45RO+ cells combined with CCR7-negative CD45RA+ effector memory (TemRA) cells. Blood was collected by leukapheresis, and PBMCs were isolated by Ficoll-Histopaque density gradient centrifugation and then cryopreserved in liquid nitrogen vapor phase. Analytical flow cytometry was used to check the purity and quantity of each magnetically sorted T cell population. Genomic DNA was isolated from every sorted fraction and measured by UV absorbance on a Nanodrop 2000c.

Using the deep immunoSEQ assay, TCR CDR3 regions were amplified from genomic DNA by multiplex PCR. Extracted genomic DNA from each cell subset was distributed evenly across all wells of several immunoSEQ 96-well plates, and each plate was treated as a replicate. For sorted subsets, each replicate PCR was loaded with about 0.2 ug genomic DNA, equivalent to 30,000 to 35,000 T cell genomes. Purified libraries were measured with a Qubit 3.0 fluorometer, size-checked on a Bioanalyzer 2100, and measured again with the KAPA Library Quantification kit. A separate single-read 150-cycle Illumina NextSeq 550 flow cell was used to sequence each immunoSEQ 96-well plate. The authors processed their data as follows. Because only junctional sequences without quality scores were contained in the immunoSEQ output, filtering matching that applied to full-length reads could not be performed. To assign V/J genes and CDR3, sequences were annotated using PyIR, a Python wrapper for IgBLAST v1.9, with IMGT germline references. Reads with weak V/J assignments (E-value above 1e-6), missing CDR3, stop codons, out-of-frame junctions, or ambiguous translated residues were removed. V3J clonotypes were defined as sequences sharing the same inferred V gene, J gene, and CDR3 amino acid sequence. To compute the percentage overlap between repertoires, the number of shared unique clonotypes was divided by the size of the smaller repertoire. Repertoire richness was assessed with RTK rarefaction, the Chao1 estimator, and Recon v2.1 estimates of unobserved clonotypes. Generation probabilities were computed with OLGA for all TCRbeta clonotypes obtained by the gDNA method from several donors. The table comes from immuneACCESS by way of TCRdb, which keeps in-frame sequences with V and J called. Part of the clones is missing from these tables; in studies checked, under half for an unresolved V gene and the rest for unknown reasons. The V and J calls and clone size were taken over from that table, and D and trimming were inferred from the DNA. The sample has 650,000 to 700,000 clones on record, around 91% of them singletons. 34% of the sample belongs to the ten largest clones.

The source of the sample is a study of shared clonotypes between healthy human individuals (dated by TCRdb to 2019 to 2021). Some background on the complete study: The cohort comprised a couple of women and a few men aged 18 to 49 years. For each donor, three plates each were used for CD4 naive and CD4 memory, two plates were used for CD8 naive, and one plate was used for CD8 memory. Blood TCR repertoires of roughly five healthy adults were deeply sequenced to estimate repertoire size and the extent of clonotype sharing between individuals. Libraries were prepared and TCR repertoires were sequenced by different laboratories using diverse techniques, in order to increase sequencing depth and limit assay-specific biases. Per donor, leukapheresis produced somewhere between about 0.85 and 9.5 billion PBMCs. Results the study describes overall, beyond this receptor: Sampling was restricted to blood, and TCR repertoires in tissue are likely to differ from TCR repertoires in blood. Pairwise subsampling indicated that sequencing depth was expected to affect the degree of clonotype sharing among donors. Compared with non-shared clonotypes, clonotypes shared by all four sorted-subset donors had higher generation probabilities. Estimated clonotype richness was generally larger for naive than for memory subsets. Because the study included a small number of donors, the genetic and exposure-history diversity represented was limited. Incomplete sequencing was indicated by rarefaction of sorted-subset datasets, despite the large sequencing depth. Approximately 5% of naive CD4, 3.5% of naive CD8, roughly 2.4% of memory CD4, and about 0.4% of memory CD8 clonotypes were shared across a few donors.

This sequence originates from a man younger than 35 in good health. Some clones in this sample may be carry-over from other donors' samples. The sequence links TRBV27 to TRBJ2-1, with TRBD2 perhaps the D gene, on 6 matching bases. The sample comprised memory CD8+ T cells from PBMCs. The cell subset or site tag for this specimen amounts to: CD45RO+ cells pooled with CCR7-negative TemRA cells. The CDR3 protein: CASSFSAGNSYNEQFF. The DNA sequence is given as TGTGCCAGCAGTTTTTCAGCGGGTAACTCCTACAATGAGCAGTTCTTC.